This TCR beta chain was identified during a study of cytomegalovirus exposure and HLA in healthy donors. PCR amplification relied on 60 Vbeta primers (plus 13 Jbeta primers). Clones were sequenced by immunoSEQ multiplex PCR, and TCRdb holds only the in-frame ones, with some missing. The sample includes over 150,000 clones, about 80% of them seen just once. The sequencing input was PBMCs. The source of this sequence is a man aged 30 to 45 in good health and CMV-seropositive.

DNA for the CDR3: TGCGCCAGCAGCTTGATCAAGAACACTGAAGCTTTCTTT. The encoded protein is CASSLIKNTEAFF. The V call is TRBV5-1, the J call TRBJ1-1; no clear D. This CDR3 is 13 amino acids long. V was pared by 1 base and J by 1 base, with 5 bases between. CDR1 is SGHRS, CDR2 YFSETQ, per germline. Based on the CDR3 plus reference TRBV5-1 and TRBJ1-1, the full variable domain is KAGVTQTPRYLIKTRGQQVTLSCSPISGHRSVSWYQQTPGQGLQFLFEYFSETQRNKGNFPGRFSGRQFSNSRSEMNVSTLELGDSALYLCASSLIKNTEAFFGQGTRLTVV.